This T cell receptor beta chain was sequenced for a study of a mutant IDH1 vaccine in newly diagnosed glioma. On the study more broadly: Vaccines were begun 4-6 weeks after radiotherapy alone, or with temozolomide cycles. An approximately 62% male, approximately 38% female split and a mean age of 40.4 years characterized treated patients. Earlier therapy was either radiotherapy, temozolomide, or both, and most got both.

With respect to this clone: What it binds is unknown.

The V segment lost 2 bases and the J segment 6 bases; nucleotides outside the gene matches: 6. This CDR3 has 14 residues. Germline loops: CDR1 GTSNPN, CDR2 SVGIG (reference sequence). Study-level findings and limits: Induction of immune responses by the vaccine occurred in about 95% of patients.

TCRdb keeps only in-frame clones here, not all; method: immunoSEQ multiplex PCR. The sample shows just under 80,000 clones, roughly 90% of them seen only once. Documented time point: week 5, during vaccination. Topical imiquimod accompanied each vaccine dose, which consisted of 300 ug of mutant IDH1 20-mer peptide. The chain recombines TRBV30 with TRBJ1-2; 10 bases agree with TRBD1. This receptor was obtained from a woman aged 50 to 60 with glioma. The sample in question was PBMCs, obtained from a glioma patient whose treatment included an IDH1 peptide vaccine. The CDR3 DNA is TGTGCCTGGAGTCTACCGACAGGGGGCAATGGCTACACCTTC. It is translated as CAWSLPTGGNGYTF.